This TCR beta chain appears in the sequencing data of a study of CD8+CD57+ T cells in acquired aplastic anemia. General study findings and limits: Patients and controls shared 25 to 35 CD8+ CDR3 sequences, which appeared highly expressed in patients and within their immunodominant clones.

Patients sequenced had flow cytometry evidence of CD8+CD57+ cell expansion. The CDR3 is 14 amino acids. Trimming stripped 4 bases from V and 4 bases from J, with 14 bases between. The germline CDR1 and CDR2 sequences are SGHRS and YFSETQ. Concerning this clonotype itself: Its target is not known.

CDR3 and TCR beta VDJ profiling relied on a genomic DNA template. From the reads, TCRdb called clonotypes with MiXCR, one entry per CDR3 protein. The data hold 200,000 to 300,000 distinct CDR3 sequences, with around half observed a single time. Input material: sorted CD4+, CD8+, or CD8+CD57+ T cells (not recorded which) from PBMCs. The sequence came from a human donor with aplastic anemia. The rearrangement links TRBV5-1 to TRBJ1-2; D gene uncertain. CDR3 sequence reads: CASSHRGVGYGYTF. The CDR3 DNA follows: TGCGCCAGCAGCCACCGAGGAGTAGGCTATGGCTACACCTTC.